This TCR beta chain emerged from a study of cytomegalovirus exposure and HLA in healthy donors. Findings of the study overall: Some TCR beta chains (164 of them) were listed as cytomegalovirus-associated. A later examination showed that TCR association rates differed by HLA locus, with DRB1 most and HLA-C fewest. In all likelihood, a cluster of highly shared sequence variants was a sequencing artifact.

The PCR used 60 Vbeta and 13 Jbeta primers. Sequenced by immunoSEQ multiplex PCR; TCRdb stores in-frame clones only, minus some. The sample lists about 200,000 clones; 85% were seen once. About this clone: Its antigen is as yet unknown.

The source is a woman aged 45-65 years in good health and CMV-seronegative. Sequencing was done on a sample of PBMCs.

This CDR3 is CAWRAGTGAYGYTF. Here the CDR3 DNA reads TGTGCCTGGAGGGCCGGGACAGGGGCCTATGGCTACACCTTC. The rearrangement joins TRBV30 to TRBJ1-2; 10 bases align to TRBD1. Germline assignment: CDR1 GTSNPN and CDR2 SVGIG (reference sequence). Trimming took 3 bases from V and 4 from J; bases not matched to a gene: 5. CDR3 length: 14 amino acids. Together with reference TRBV30 and TRBJ1-2, the CDR3 gives the full variable domain: SQTIHQWPATLVQPVGSPLSLECTVEGTSNPNLYWYRQAAGRGLQLLFYSVGIGQISSEVPQNLSASRPQDRQFILSSKKLLLSDSGFYLCAWRAGTGAYGYTFGSGTRLTVV.